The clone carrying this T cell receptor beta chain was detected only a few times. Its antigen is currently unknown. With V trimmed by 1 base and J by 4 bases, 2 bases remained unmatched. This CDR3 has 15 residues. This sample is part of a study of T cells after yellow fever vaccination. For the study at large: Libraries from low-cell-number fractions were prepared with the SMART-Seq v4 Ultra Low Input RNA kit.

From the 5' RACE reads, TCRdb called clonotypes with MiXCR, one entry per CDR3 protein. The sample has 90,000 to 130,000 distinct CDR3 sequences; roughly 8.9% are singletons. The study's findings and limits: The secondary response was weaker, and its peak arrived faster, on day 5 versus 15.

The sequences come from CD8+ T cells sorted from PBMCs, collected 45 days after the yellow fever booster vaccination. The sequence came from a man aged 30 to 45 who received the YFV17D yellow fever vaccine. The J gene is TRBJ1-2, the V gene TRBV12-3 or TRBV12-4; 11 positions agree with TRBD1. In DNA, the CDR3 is TGTGCCAGCAGTTTAGGGACAGGGGGCACCTATGGCTACACCTTC. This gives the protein CASSLGTGGTYGYTF.